The rows below give T cell receptor beta chains drawn from one sample of a study of T cell repertoires in cytomegalovirus infection. Each CDR3 protein is one row after TCRdb ran MiXCR on the reads. Among roughly 100,000 distinct CDR3 sequences listed, more than 15% were seen once. The sample consisted of PBMCs. The receptor source for this set is a human donor in good health (CMV status not recorded). Some clones in this sample may be carry-over from other donors' samples. The CDR3 runs from the conserved cysteine through the conserved F or W. A D gene is named only where the DNA matches it firmly. Clone size is not always given. Where it is, it says once, few, many or a class for expanded clones.

V	D	J	size	DNA	CDR3
TRBV6-2/TRBV6-3	TRBD1	TRBJ2-7	many	TGTGCCAGCATGTTGGACAGGGAATACGACGAGCAGTACTTC	CASMLDREYDEQYF
TRBV10-3	-	TRBJ1-1	-	TGTGCCATCAGTGAGCTTTTGGGGGGTGGTACTGAAGCTTTCTTT	CAISELLGGGTEAFF
TRBV2	TRBD1	TRBJ2-7	-	TGTGCCAGCAGTGCCCGAGGGGGACAGGCTCTCTACGAGCAGTACTTC	CASSARGGQALYEQYF
TRBV7-2	-	TRBJ2-1	many	TGTGCCAGCAGCCCTGAGCTTGGGGGCAAGGAGCAGTTCTTC	CASSPELGGKEQFF
TRBV7-9	-	TRBJ1-6	-	TGTGCCAGCAGCTTTGACAACCCCAATTCACCCCTCCACTTT	CASSFDNPNSPLHF
TRBV20-1	-	TRBJ1-1	-	TGCAGTGCTAGAGAGGGGGGGGGGCTTAGAACTGAAGCTTTCTTT	CSAREGGGLRTEAFF
TRBV6-5	-	TRBJ1-2	-	TGTGCCAGCAGACAGGGAGAGGGCTACACCTTC	CASRQGEGYTF
TRBV28	TRBD1	TRBJ2-1	few	TGTGCCAGCAGTACTTTGGGACAGGGATTACACAATGAGCAGTTCTTC	CASSTLGQGLHNEQFF
TRBV20-1	-	TRBJ2-3	-	TGCAGTGCGGTAGACAGTATCACAGATACGCAGTATTTT	CSAVDSITDTQYF
TRBV29-1	-	TRBJ2-3	-	TGCAGCGTTGGCACAGGTCTGACAGATACGCAGTATTTT	CSVGTGLTDTQYF
TRBV4-1	TRBD1	TRBJ1-1	few	TGCGCCAGCAGCTTTACGACAGGGGCAGGCACTGAAGCTTTCTTT	CASSFTTGAGTEAFF
TRBV5-1	-	TRBJ1-1	-	TGCGCCAGCAGTTCCGGGAAGCGGGACACTGAAGCTTTCTTT	CASSSGKRDTEAFF
TRBV28	-	TRBJ1-6	few	TGTGCCAGCAGCCAAATACCCGGGACGAGGGTGCATTCACCCCTCCACTTT	CASSQIPGTRVHSPLHF
TRBV28	-	TRBJ1-5	-	TGTGCCAGCGCGGAGGGGGACACTCGGCCCCAGCATTTT	CASAEGDTRPQHF
TRBV7-2	-	TRBJ1-5	many	TGTGCCAGCAGCTCGGGGGGGGATCAGCCCCAGCATTTT	CASSSGGDQPQHF
TRBV5-1	-	TRBJ2-3	few	TGCGCCAGCAGCGGACTGGGGGACCCTAGCACAGATACGCAGTATTTT	CASSGLGDPSTDTQYF
TRBV25-1	TRBD1	TRBJ2-1	few	TGTGCCAGCAGTGAATATCTCGGAAAGGGGGCTGAAAATGAGCAGTTCTTC	CASSEYLGKGAENEQFF
TRBV7-2	-	TRBJ2-2	many	TGTGCCAGCAGCTTAGCGAACAGTGCTCTGAACACCGGGGAGCTGTTTTTT	CASSLANSALNTGELFF
TRBV5-1	TRBD1	TRBJ2-1	-	TGCGCCAGCAGCGCAGAGACAGGGGAGGCCTACAATGAGCAGTTCTTC	CASSAETGEAYNEQFF
TRBV5-1	-	TRBJ2-7	few	TGCGCCAGCAGCTTTGGCGACTGGGGCGAGCAGTACTTC	CASSFGDWGEQYF
TRBV15	-	TRBJ1-1	-	TGTGCCACCAGCAGAGATTTGAATCTGAACACTGAAGCTTTCTTT	CATSRDLNLNTEAFF
TRBV5-1	-	TRBJ2-5	-	TGCGCCAGCAGCTTGGGTCGGGCCAGCCGCTGGGAGACCCAGTACTTC	CASSLGRASRWETQYF
TRBV20-1	-	TRBJ2-1	-	TGCAGTGCTAGGGCACACCTCCCGGGCTCCTACAATGAGCAGTTCTTC	CSARAHLPGSYNEQFF
TRBV7-2	-	TRBJ1-5	many	TGTGCCAGCAGCCCCAGGGGAGGAACAAATCAGCCCCAGCATTTT	CASSPRGGTNQPQHF
TRBV6-1	-	TRBJ1-1	-	TGTGCCAGCAGTTCCCGGGGGAGCACTGAAGCTTTCTTT	CASSSRGSTEAFF
TRBV7-3	-	TRBJ2-1	many	TGTGCCAGCAGCTTAACGGCGACCCCTTACAATGAGCAGTTCTTC	CASSLTATPYNEQFF
TRBV18	TRBD1	TRBJ1-6	-	TGTGCCAGCACCCCCGGACAGGGACGTATAAGTTCACCCCTCCACTTT	CASTPGQGRISSPLHF
TRBV19	-	TRBJ1-5	few	TGTGCCAGTAGTACCTCGGGACAACTTAATCAGCCCCAGCATTTT	CASSTSGQLNQPQHF
TRBV6-2/TRBV6-3	-	TRBJ2-7	few	TGTGCCAGCAGTTATAGCGGACCCCGTTCGGAGCAGTACTTC	CASSYSGPRSEQYF
TRBV7-2	-	TRBJ1-1	many	TGTGCCAGCAGCCAACAGGGAGGGACCACTGAAGCTTTCTTT	CASSQQGGTTEAFF
TRBV11-3	-	TRBJ2-7	many	TGTGCCAGCAGCTTAGGGGCGGGGGCCCACGAGCAGTACTTC	CASSLGAGAHEQYF
TRBV12-3/TRBV12-4	-	TRBJ1-3	many	TGTGCCAGCAGTCCGACCCCTCTCTCTGGAAACACCATATATTTT	CASSPTPLSGNTIYF
TRBV27	-	TRBJ2-5	many	TGTGCCAGCAGTTTATCAAGAACAGGTGCCCTCGTTGGGACCCAGTACTTC	CASSLSRTGALVGTQYF
TRBV5-6	-	TRBJ2-3	-	TGTGCCAGCAGCTTAGGGCTCTCCACAGATACGCAGTATTTT	CASSLGLSTDTQYF
TRBV15	TRBD1	TRBJ1-2	few	TGTGCCACCAGCAGAGAATTAGTACAGGGGCTCGATGGCTACACCTTC	CATSRELVQGLDGYTF
TRBV5-6	-	TRBJ1-2	many	TGTGCCAGCAGAACAACCCAGGGGTATGGCTACACCTTC	CASRTTQGYGYTF
TRBV7-2	-	TRBJ1-3	many	TGTGCCAGCAGCTTAGGAAGGCTCGGAGGAAACACCATATATTTT	CASSLGRLGGNTIYF
TRBV4-1	TRBD1	TRBJ2-7	-	TGCGCCAGCAGCCCAACCGGGACAGGGGACTACGAGCAGTACTTC	CASSPTGTGDYEQYF
TRBV27	-	TRBJ1-4	few	TGTGCCAGCAGTATAAAACGACGGACGGACGCTGGTAATGAAAAACTGTTTTTT	CASSIKRRTDAGNEKLFF
TRBV6-2/TRBV6-3	TRBD2	TRBJ2-1	few	TGTGCCAGCAGCCTAAGCGGGGCCCCATACAATGAGCAGTTCTTC	CASSLSGAPYNEQFF
TRBV6-1	TRBD2	TRBJ2-7	-	TGTGCCAGCAGTGAAGGGGGGGGATCCTACGAGCAGTACTTC	CASSEGGGSYEQYF
TRBV7-2	-	TRBJ1-4	many	TGTGCCAGCGCAAAGGGGTTAACAACTAATGAAAAACTGTTTTTT	CASAKGLTTNEKLFF
TRBV12-3/TRBV12-4	TRBD1	TRBJ1-2	many	TGTGCCAGCAGTTCCCCCCTCAGGGGGATGGGCTACACCTTC	CASSSPLRGMGYTF
TRBV12-3/TRBV12-4	-	TRBJ2-7	many	TGTGCCAGCAGTTTACCACCCGGGACTCCCCCACACTTC	CASSLPPGTPPHF
TRBV7-2	TRBD2	TRBJ2-7	-	TGTGCCAGCAGTAACGGACTAGCGATTTACGAGCAGTACTTC	CASSNGLAIYEQYF
TRBV4-2	-	TRBJ1-2	few	TGTGCCAGCAGCCCGGGCGGTACAGACTATGGCTACACCTTC	CASSPGGTDYGYTF
TRBV20-1	-	TRBJ1-3	-	TGCAGTGCTAGAAGAGGAAACACCATATATTTT	CSARRGNTIYF
TRBV6-5	-	TRBJ2-6	-	TGTGCCAGCAGTTATCGGGGGACTGGGGCCAACGTCCTGACTTTC	CASSYRGTGANVLTF
TRBV19	-	TRBJ2-7	many	TGTGCCAGTAGAACCAACGGGGCTAGCTCCTACGAGCAGTACTTC	CASRTNGASSYEQYF
TRBV7-2	-	TRBJ1-5	once	TGTGCCAGCAGCTTAGAAGGGAATCAGACCCAGCATTTT	CASSLEGNQTQHF
TRBV10-1	-	TRBJ1-2	-	TGCACCAGCAGGGGCGGACCACGGGCTAACTATGGCTTCACCTTC	CTSRGGPRANYGFTF